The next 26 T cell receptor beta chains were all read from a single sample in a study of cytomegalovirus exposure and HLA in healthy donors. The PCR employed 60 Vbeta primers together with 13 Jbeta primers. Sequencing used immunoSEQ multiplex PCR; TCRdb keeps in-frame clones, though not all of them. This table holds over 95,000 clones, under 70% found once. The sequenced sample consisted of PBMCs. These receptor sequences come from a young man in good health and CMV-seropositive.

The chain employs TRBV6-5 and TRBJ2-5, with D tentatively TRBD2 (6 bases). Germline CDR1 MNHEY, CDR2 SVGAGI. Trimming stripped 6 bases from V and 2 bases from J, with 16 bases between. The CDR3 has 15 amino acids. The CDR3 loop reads CASSQEGGKQETQYF. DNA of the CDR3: TGTGCCAGCAGCCAGGAAGGAGGGAAGCAAGAGACCCAGTACTTC.

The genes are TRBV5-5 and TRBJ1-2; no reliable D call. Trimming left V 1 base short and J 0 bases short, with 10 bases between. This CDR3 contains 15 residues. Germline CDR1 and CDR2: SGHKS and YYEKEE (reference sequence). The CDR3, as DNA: TGTGCCAGCAGCTTGACAGATAATGCTAACTATGGCTACACCTTC. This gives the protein CASSLTDNANYGYTF.

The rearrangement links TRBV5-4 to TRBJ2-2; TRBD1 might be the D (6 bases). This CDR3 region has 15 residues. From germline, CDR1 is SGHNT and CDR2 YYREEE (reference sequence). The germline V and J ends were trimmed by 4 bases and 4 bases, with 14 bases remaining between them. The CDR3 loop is CASSPRTATTGELFF. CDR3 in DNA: TGTGCCAGCAGCCCGAGGACAGCGACCACCGGGGAGCTGTTTTTT.

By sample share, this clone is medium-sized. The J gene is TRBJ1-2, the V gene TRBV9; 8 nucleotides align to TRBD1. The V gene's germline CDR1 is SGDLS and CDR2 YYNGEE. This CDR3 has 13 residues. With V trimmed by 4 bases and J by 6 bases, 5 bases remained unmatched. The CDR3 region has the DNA TGTGCCAGCAGCCCGACAGGGGAAGATGGCTACACCTTC. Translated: CASSPTGEDGYTF.

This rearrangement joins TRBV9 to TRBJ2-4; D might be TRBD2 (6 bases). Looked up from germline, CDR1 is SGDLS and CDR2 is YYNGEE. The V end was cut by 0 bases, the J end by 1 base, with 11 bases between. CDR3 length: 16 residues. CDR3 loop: CASSVATGRAKNIQYF. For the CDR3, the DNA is TGTGCCAGCAGCGTAGCTACGGGGAGGGCCAAAAACATTCAGTACTTC.

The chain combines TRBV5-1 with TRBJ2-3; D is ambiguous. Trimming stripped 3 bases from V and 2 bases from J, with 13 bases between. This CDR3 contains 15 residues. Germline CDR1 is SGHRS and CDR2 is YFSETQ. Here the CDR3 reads CASSSPLSLTDTQYF. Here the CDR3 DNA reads TGCGCCAGCAGCTCTCCCTTATCCCTCACAGATACGCAGTATTTT.

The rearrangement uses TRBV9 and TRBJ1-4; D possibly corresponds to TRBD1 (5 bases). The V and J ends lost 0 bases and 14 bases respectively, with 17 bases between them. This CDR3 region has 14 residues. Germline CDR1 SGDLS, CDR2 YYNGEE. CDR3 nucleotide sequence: TGTGCCAGCAGCGTAGCTGTCCAAGGGGCCCCCCTGTTTTTT. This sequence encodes CASSVAVQGAPLFF.

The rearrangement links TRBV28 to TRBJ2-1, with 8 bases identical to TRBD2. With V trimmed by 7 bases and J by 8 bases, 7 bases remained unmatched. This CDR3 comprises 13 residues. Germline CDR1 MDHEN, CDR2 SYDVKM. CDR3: CASKRGGSDEQFF. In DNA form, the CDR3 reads TGTGCCAGCAAGCGCGGGGGGAGCGATGAGCAGTTCTTC.

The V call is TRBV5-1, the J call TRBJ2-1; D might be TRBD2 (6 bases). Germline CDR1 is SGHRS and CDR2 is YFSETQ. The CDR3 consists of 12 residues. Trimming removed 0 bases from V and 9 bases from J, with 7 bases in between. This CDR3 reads CASSLGGVEQFF. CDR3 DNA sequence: TGCGCCAGCAGCTTGGGGGGGGTTGAGCAGTTCTTC.

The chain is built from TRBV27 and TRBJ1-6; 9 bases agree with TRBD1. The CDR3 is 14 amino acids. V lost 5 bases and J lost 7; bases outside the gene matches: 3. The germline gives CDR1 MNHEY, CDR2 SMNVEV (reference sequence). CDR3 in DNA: TGTGCCAGCAGTCCAGGGACAGGGAATTCACCCCTCCACTTT. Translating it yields CASSPGTGNSPLHF.

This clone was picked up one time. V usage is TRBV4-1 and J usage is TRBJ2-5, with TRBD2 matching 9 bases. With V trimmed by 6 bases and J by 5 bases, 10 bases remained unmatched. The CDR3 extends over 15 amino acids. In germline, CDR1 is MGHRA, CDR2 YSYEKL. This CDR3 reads CASSQLAGAGETQYF. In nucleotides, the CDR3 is TGCGCCAGCAGTCAATTAGCGGGGGCCGGGGAGACCCAGTACTTC.

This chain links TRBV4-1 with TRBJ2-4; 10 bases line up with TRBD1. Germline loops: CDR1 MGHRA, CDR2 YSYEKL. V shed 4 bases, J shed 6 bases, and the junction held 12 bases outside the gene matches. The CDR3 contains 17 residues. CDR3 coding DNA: TGCGCCAGCAGCCCCCAGGACAGGGGGGTTGGTGGAAACATTCAGTACTTC. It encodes CASSPQDRGVGGNIQYF.

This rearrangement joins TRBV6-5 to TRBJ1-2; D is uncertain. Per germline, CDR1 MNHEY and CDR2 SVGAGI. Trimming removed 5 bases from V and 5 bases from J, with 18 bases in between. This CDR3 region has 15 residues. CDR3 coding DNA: TGTGCCAGCAGTCCCTGGGAGGGAGGTCGGTATGGCTACACCTTC. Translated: CASSPWEGGRYGYTF.

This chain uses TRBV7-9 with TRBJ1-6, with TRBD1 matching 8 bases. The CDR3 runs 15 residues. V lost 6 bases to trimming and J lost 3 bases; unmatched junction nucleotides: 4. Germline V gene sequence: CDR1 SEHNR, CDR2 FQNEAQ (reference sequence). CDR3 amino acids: CASRGTGGYNSPLHF. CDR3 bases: TGTGCCAGCAGGGGGACAGGAGGCTATAATTCACCCCTCCACTTT.

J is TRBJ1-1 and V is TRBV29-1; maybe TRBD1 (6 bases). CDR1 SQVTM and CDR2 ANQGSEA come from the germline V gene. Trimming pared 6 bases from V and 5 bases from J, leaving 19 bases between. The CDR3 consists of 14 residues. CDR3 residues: CSVAKSDRWTEAFF. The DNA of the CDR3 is TGCAGCGTCGCGAAGTCTGACAGGTGGACTGAAGCTTTCTTT. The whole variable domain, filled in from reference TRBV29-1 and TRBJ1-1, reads SAVISQKPSRDICQRGTSLTIQCQVDSQVTMMFWYRQQPGQSLTLIATANQGSEATYESGFVIDKFPISRPNLTFSTLTVSNMSPEDSSIYLCSVAKSDRWTEAFFGQGTRLTVV.

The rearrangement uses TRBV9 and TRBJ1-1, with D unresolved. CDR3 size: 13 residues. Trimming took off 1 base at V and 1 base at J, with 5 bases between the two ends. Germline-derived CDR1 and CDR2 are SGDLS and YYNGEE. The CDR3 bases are TGTGCCAGCAGCGTACGGGAGAACACTGAAGCTTTCTTT. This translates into CASSVRENTEAFF.

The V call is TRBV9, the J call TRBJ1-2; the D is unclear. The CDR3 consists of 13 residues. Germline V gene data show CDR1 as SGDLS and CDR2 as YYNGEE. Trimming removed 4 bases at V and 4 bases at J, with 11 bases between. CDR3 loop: CASSPPGLYGYTF. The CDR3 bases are TGTGCCAGCAGCCCTCCCGGTCTCTATGGCTACACCTTC.

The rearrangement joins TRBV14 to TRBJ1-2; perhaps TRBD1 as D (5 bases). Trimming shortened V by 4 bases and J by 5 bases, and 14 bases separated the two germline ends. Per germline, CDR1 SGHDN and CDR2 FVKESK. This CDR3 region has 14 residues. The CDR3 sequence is CASSPGGLPYGYTF. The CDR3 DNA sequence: TGTGCCAGCAGCCCGGGGGGACTGCCGTATGGCTACACCTTC.

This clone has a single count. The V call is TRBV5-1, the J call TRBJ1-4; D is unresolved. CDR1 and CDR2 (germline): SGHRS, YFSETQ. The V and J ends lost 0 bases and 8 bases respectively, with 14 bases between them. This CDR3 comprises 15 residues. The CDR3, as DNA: TGCGCCAGCAGCTTGGATATAATAACCGCGGAAAAACTGTTTTTT. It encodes CASSLDIITAEKLFF.

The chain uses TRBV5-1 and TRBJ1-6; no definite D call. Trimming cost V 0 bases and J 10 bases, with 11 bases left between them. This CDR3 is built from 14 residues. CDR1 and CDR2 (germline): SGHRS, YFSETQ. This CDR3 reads CASSLGAAGSPLHF. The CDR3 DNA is TGCGCCAGCAGCTTGGGGGCAGCGGGGTCACCCCTCCACTTT.

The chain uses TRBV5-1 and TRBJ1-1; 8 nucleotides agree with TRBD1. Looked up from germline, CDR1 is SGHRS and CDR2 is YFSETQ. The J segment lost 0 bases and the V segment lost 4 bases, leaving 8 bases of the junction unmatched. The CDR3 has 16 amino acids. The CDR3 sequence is CASSRGQGELNTEAFF. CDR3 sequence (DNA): TGCGCCAGCAGCCGCGGACAGGGAGAATTGAACACTGAAGCTTTCTTT. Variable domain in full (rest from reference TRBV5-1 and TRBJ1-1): KAGVTQTPRYLIKTRGQQVTLSCSPISGHRSVSWYQQTPGQGLQFLFEYFSETQRNKGNFPGRFSGRQFSNSRSEMNVSTLELGDSALYLCASSRGQGELNTEAFFGQGTRLTVV.

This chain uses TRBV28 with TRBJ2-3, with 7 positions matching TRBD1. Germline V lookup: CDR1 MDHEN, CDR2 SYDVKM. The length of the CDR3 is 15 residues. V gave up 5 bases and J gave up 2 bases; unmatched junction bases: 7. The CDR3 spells CASSLRQGHTDTQYF. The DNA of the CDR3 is TGTGCCAGCAGTCTCAGACAGGGTCACACAGATACGCAGTATTTT.

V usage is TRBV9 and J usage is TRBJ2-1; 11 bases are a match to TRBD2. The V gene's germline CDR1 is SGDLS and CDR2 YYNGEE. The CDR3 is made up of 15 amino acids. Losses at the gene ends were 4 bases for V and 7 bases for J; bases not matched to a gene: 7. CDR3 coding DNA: TGTGCCAGCAGCCCAAGACTAGCGGGGTTGAATGAGCAGTTCTTC. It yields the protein CASSPRLAGLNEQFF.

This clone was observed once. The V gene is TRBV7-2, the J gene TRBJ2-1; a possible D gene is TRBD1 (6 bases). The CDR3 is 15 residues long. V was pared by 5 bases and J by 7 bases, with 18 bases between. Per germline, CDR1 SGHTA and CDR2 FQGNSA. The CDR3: CASSPYNPQGNEQFF. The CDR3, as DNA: TGTGCCAGCAGCCCATATAATCCCCAGGGGAATGAGCAGTTCTTC.

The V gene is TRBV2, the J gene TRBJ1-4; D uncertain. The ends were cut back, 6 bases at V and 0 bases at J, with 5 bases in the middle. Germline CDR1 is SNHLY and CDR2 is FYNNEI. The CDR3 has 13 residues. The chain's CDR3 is CASRRATNEKLFF. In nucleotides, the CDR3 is TGTGCCAGCAGGCGGGCAACTAATGAAAAACTGTTTTTT.

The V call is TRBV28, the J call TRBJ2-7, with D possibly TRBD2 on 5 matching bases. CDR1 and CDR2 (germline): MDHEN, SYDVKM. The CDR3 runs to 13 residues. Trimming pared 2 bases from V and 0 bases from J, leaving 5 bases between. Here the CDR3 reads CASSLGLSYEQYF. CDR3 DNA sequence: TGTGCCAGCAGTTTAGGACTCTCCTACGAGCAGTACTTC. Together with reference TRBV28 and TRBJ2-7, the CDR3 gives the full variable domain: DVKVTQSSRYLVKRTGEKVFLECVQDMDHENMFWYRQDPGLGLRLIYFSYDVKMKEKGDIPEGYSVSREKKERFSLILESASTNQTSMYLCASSLGLSYEQYFGPGTRLTVT.